Presented here are 29 T cell receptor beta chains from one specimen sequenced in a study of CD8+CD57+ T cells in acquired aplastic anemia. Using genomic DNA as the template, TCR beta VDJ and CDR3 profiling was carried out. Each CDR3 protein is one row after TCRdb ran MiXCR on the reads. The table includes roughly 280,000 distinct CDR3 sequences, 56% detected once. It was patients with CD8+CD57+ cell expansion by flow cytometry who were chosen for sequencing. The sample was sorted CD4+, CD8+, or CD8+CD57+ T cells (not recorded which) from PBMCs. The receptors here all came from a human donor with aplastic anemia.

The V call is TRBV11-2, the J call TRBJ2-7; 7 bases map to TRBD1. J gave up 3 bases and V 3 bases, and 5 bases lay outside the gene matches. This CDR3 comprises 14 residues. The germline gives CDR1 SGHAT, CDR2 FQNNGV. CDR3 amino acids: CASSFKAGGYEQYF. The CDR3 DNA reads TGTGCCAGCAGCTTTAAAGCAGGGGGCTACGAGCAGTACTTC.

The V and J genes are TRBV15 and TRBJ1-2; 9 nucleotides line up with TRBD1. This CDR3 has 15 amino acids. Germline V lookup: CDR1 LNHNV, CDR2 YYDKDF (reference sequence). Trimming removed 1 base from V and 6 bases from J; junction bases left unmatched: 6. The CDR3 sequence: CATSRVPGQGDGYTF. For the CDR3, the DNA is TGTGCCACCAGCAGAGTACCGGGACAGGGCGATGGCTACACCTTC.

In this sample, this clonotype turned up a few times. This may arise from a read error, as a much more abundant clone is one base away. The V call is TRBV9, the J call TRBJ2-1; D is perhaps TRBD2 (6 bases). Germline V gene data show CDR1 as SGDLS and CDR2 as YYNGEE. The CDR3 extends over 15 amino acids. V lost 0 bases to trimming and J lost 7 bases, with 14 bases between them. CDR3 loop: CASSVASEAGNEQFF. In DNA, the CDR3 is TGTGCCAGCAGCGTAGCTAGCGAGGCTGGAAATGAGCAGTTCTTC. Variable domain in full (rest from reference TRBV9 and TRBJ2-1): DSGVTQTPKHLITATGQRVTLRCSPRSGDLSVYWYQQSLDQGLQFLIQYYNGEERAKGNILERFSAQQFPDLHSELNLSSLELGDSALYFCASSVASEAGNEQFFGPGTRLTVL.

Ten or more counts support this clonotype. The chain uses TRBV6-5 and TRBJ2-5; perhaps TRBD1 as D (7 bases). Germline V CDR1 and CDR2: MNHEY, SVGAGI. Trimming cost V 2 bases and J 4 bases, with 11 bases left between them. CDR3 size: 14 residues. Written as DNA, the CDR3 is TGTGCCAGCAGTTACCAGGGGGGTGGAGAGACCCAGTACTTC. Its translation: CASSYQGGGETQYF.

V usage is TRBV14 and J usage is TRBJ2-1, with D perhaps matching TRBD1 or TRBD2 (7 bases each). The CDR3 spans 16 residues. Germline V lookup: CDR1 SGHDN, CDR2 FVKESK. Trimming left V 0 bases short and J 7 bases short, with 16 bases between. The CDR3 protein is CASSQEWPGGGNEQFF. The CDR3 coding sequence is TGTGCCAGCAGCCAAGAGTGGCCAGGGGGGGGGAATGAGCAGTTCTTC.

The chain recombines TRBV29-1 with TRBJ2-1; either TRBD1 or TRBD2 may fit D (6 bases each). CDR1 is SQVTM, CDR2 ANQGSEA, per germline. V lost 7 bases to trimming and J lost 7 bases, with 17 bases between them. The CDR3 contains 13 residues. In DNA, the CDR3 is TGCAGCGCCAGGGGCCCTGGGGGGAATGAGCAGTTCTTC. The encoded protein is CSARGPGGNEQFF.

CDR3 sequence: CASSLSNTIYF. The CDR3 DNA reads TGTGCCAGCAGCTTATCAAACACCATATATTTT. The gene calls are TRBV7-9 and TRBJ1-3; no firm D call. There are 11 residues in the CDR3. The V gene lost 2 bases and the J gene lost 6 bases, with 2 bases spanning the gap. The V gene's germline CDR1 is SEHNR and CDR2 FQNEAQ (reference sequence).

This clonotype is a singleton in its sample. The gene calls are TRBV7-8 and TRBJ2-3; D gene unclear. V was trimmed by 1 base and J by 6 bases, leaving 11 bases between them. CDR1 is SGHVS, CDR2 FQNEAQ, per germline. CDR3 length equals 14 residues. The CDR3 region has the DNA TGTGCCAGCAGCTTAGGGGTCGGCCTCGATACGCAGTATTTT. Translated: CASSLGVGLDTQYF.

This clonotype was observed a single time. The CDR3 coding sequence is TGCAGTGCTAGTGACAGGGGGCCCACAGATACGCAGTATTTT. Its translation is CSASDRGPTDTQYF. The chain has TRBV20-1 and TRBJ2-3, with TRBD1 matching 10 bases. Germline CDR1 and CDR2: DFQATT and SNEGSKA (reference sequence). The CDR3 covers 14 residues. The V and J ends lost 3 bases and 2 bases, in that order; junction bases with no gene match: 2.

The chain uses TRBV15 and TRBJ2-4; possible D gene TRBD1, 5 bases. Germline V gene data show CDR1 as LNHNV and CDR2 as YYDKDF (reference sequence). Trimming removed 4 bases from V and 1 base from J, with 14 bases in between. The CDR3 is made up of 16 amino acids. For the CDR3, the DNA is TGTGCCACCAGCATAACAGGCATGGGGGCCAAAAACATTCAGTACTTC. It is translated as CATSITGMGAKNIQYF.

This clonotype came up a few times. Sequence at one end of the junction differs from germline and may be a read error. The gene calls are TRBV24-1 and TRBJ1-5; D is unclear. The germline gives CDR1 KGHDR, CDR2 SFDVKD. The CDR3 contains 15 residues. The CDR3 sequence: CAISMSGNSNQPQHF. The DNA of the CDR3 is TGTGCCATCAGTATGTCCGGAAATAGCAATCAGCCCCAGCATTTT.

This clonotype was seen repeatedly, ten times or more. This chain connects TRBV11-2 to TRBJ2-1; no firm D call. Trimming removed 6 bases at V and 7 bases at J, with 7 bases between. In germline, CDR1 is SGHAT, CDR2 FQNNGV. The CDR3 covers 11 residues. The CDR3 spells CASRRMNEQFF. The CDR3 DNA follows: TGTGCCAGCAGGCGGATGAATGAGCAGTTCTTC.

This chain joins TRBV19 and TRBJ2-1, with 10 bases matching TRBD1. The V and J ends lost 2 bases and 4 bases, in that order; junction bases with no gene match: 5. Germline-derived CDR1 and CDR2 are LNHDA and SQIVND (reference sequence). There are 16 residues in the CDR3. The CDR3 loop is CASSIRDRGGYNEQFF. The CDR3 DNA reads as TGTGCCAGTAGTATAAGGGACAGGGGTGGGTACAATGAGCAGTTCTTC.

The V gene is TRBV7-8, the J gene TRBJ1-2; tentative D call: TRBD1 (6 bases). This CDR3 region has 13 residues. V lost 5 bases, J lost 7 bases, and 14 bases lay in between. Germline values: CDR1 SGHVS, CDR2 FQNEAQ. CDR3 loop: CASSKVIRGGYTF. CDR3 in DNA: TGTGCCAGCAGCAAGGTGATCAGGGGTGGCTACACCTTC.

This chain joins TRBV7-9 and TRBJ1-1, with D possibly TRBD1 on 6 matching bases. CDR3 length equals 12 residues. Germline CDR1 reads SEHNR; CDR2 reads FQNEAQ (reference sequence). V was shortened by 3 bases and J by 10 bases, with 12 bases between the two germline ends. CDR3 nucleotides: TGTGCCAGCAGCTTGAACAGGGATGGAGCTTTCTTT. It codes for CASSLNRDGAFF.

This clonotype occurred once. This rearrangement joins TRBV24-1 to TRBJ1-2, with TRBD1 as a possible D gene (5 bases). V was shortened by 1 base and J by 12 bases, with 17 bases between the two germline ends. Germline V CDR1 and CDR2: KGHDR, SFDVKD. The CDR3 loop spans 14 amino acids. The CDR3 is CATSDFPGNMENTF. CDR3 DNA: TGTGCCACCAGTGATTTTCCAGGGAATATGGAGAACACCTTC.

At least ten counts were recorded for this clonotype. The V and J genes are TRBV6-1 and TRBJ1-1, with 9 bases fitting TRBD1. The CDR3 is made up of 14 amino acids. V gave up 6 bases and J gave up 1 base; unmatched junction bases: 3. Germline V gives CDR1 MNHNS, CDR2 SASEGT. The CDR3 coding sequence is TGTGCCAGCAGCCGGACAGGGGCGAACACTGAAGCTTTCTTT. Translating it yields CASSRTGANTEAFF.

V and J are TRBV10-3 and TRBJ1-2; 12 bases match TRBD1. The CDR3 consists of 16 residues. V lost 10 bases to trimming and J lost 8 bases; unmatched junction nucleotides: 17. Germline CDR1 and CDR2: ENHRY and SYGVKD. CDR3 coding DNA: TGTGCCACCACCCCGATTGGTGGGACAGGGGGCAGGGGCTACACCTTC. It specifies CATTPIGGTGGRGYTF.

V and J are TRBV20-1 and TRBJ1-2; D is uncertain. From germline, CDR1 is DFQATT and CDR2 SNEGSKA (reference sequence). The CDR3 consists of 15 residues. The V and J ends lost 4 bases and 1 base respectively, with 16 bases between them. The CDR3 loop reads CSANPGRMINYGYTF. The CDR3 nucleotides read TGCAGTGCTAACCCTGGACGGATGATTAACTATGGCTACACCTTC.

Worth noting for this clonotype: Germline and junction disagree at one end, which may indicate a read error. The chain recombines TRBV20-1 with TRBJ1-4; D perhaps matches TRBD1 (5 bases). CDR1 and CDR2 from the germline V gene are DFQATT and SNEGSKA (reference sequence). This CDR3 has 14 amino acids. The CDR3 nucleotides are TGCAGTGCTAGAGTCCCAGGGTACGATGAAAAACTGCCTTTT. Protein product: CSARVPGYDEKLPF.

This clonotype appeared many times. The genes are TRBV7-9 and TRBJ2-3, with 10 positions matching TRBD2. CDR1 and CDR2 (germline): SEHNR, FQNEAQ (reference sequence). Trimming at V came to 4 bases and at J to 2 bases, leaving 6 bases not matched to a gene. This CDR3 is built from 16 residues. CDR3 coding DNA: TGTGCCAGCAGCTCTAGCGGGGGCCGATACACAGATACGCAGTATTTT. It codes for CASSSSGGRYTDTQYF.

The chain couples TRBV2 to TRBJ1-6; D is undetermined. There are 13 residues in the CDR3. The germline gives CDR1 SNHLY, CDR2 FYNNEI. With 2 bases removed from V and 11 bases from J, the gap between germline ends came to 10 bases. The CDR3 sequence: CASSESIYAPLHF. CDR3 bases: TGTGCCAGCAGTGAATCCATTTATGCACCCCTCCACTTT.

This clonotype was counted ten times or more. The rearrangement joins TRBV9 to TRBJ2-3, with 10 bases that match TRBD2. This CDR3 region has 15 residues. Germline values: CDR1 SGDLS, CDR2 YYNGEE. Trimming removed 4 bases from V and 6 bases from J; junction bases left unmatched: 8. CDR3 sequence (DNA): TGTGCCAGCAGCATTAGCGGGAGGATCGGGGATACGCAGTATTTT. Translating gives CASSISGRIGDTQYF.

This clonotype was observed at least ten times. This rearrangement joins TRBV5-6 to TRBJ2-2; 7 bases match TRBD2. J gave up 0 bases and V 2 bases, and 4 bases lay outside the gene matches. The CDR3 loop spans 16 amino acids. Germline V gene sequence: CDR1 SGHDT, CDR2 YYEEEE. In DNA, the CDR3 is TGTGCCAGCAGCTTTGGGGGGGTTACGAACACCGGGGAGCTGTTTTTT. Protein product: CASSFGGVTNTGELFF.

There are many counts of this clonotype. This sequence joins TRBV5-6 and TRBJ2-5; 10 bases fit TRBD2. CDR3 size: 14 residues. V gave up 4 bases and J gave up 5 bases; unmatched junction bases: 5. Germline lookup yields CDR1 SGHDT and CDR2 YYEEEE. The CDR3 sequence is CASSLAGVRETQYF. The CDR3 nucleotides read TGTGCCAGCAGCCTAGCGGGAGTGAGGGAGACCCAGTACTTC.

The chain uses TRBV7-9 and TRBJ2-5; no reliable D call. This CDR3 has 12 amino acids. Germline loops: CDR1 SEHNR, CDR2 FQNEAQ (reference sequence). The V end lost 4 bases, the J end lost 5 bases, and 8 bases lay between the germline ends. In nucleotides, the CDR3 is TGTGCCAGCAGCTCCTCGTTTGAGACCCAGTACTTC. The encoded protein is CASSSSFETQYF.

This clonotype came up many times. This rearrangement joins TRBV3-1 to TRBJ2-3; D gene uncertain. Germline CDR1 reads LGHDT; CDR2 reads YNNKEL (reference sequence). This CDR3 comprises 14 residues. V gave up 1 base and J gave up 5 bases, with 10 bases separating them. The CDR3 is CASSQGGGLDTQYF. CDR3 bases: TGTGCCAGCAGCCAAGGCGGTGGATTAGATACGCAGTATTTT.

This chain connects TRBV10-3 to TRBJ1-2; D unclear. The CDR3 spans 11 residues. V was shortened by 7 bases and J by 1 base, with 4 bases between the two germline ends. Germline-derived CDR1 and CDR2 are ENHRY and SYGVKD. CDR3 loop: CAINNNYGYTF. CDR3 DNA sequence: TGTGCCATCAATAATAACTATGGCTACACCTTC.

This clonotype was picked up one time. In DNA form, the CDR3 reads TGTGCCAGTATCAGGGGGACAGGGGGCCCAGATACGCAGTATTTT. It specifies CASIRGTGGPDTQYF. The chain recombines TRBV19 with TRBJ2-3; 12 nucleotides align to TRBD1. Germline CDR1 LNHDA, CDR2 SQIVND (reference sequence). The CDR3 length is 15 residues. V was clipped by 7 bases and J by 4 bases; unmatched bases: 6. Full variable domain (missing parts from reference TRBV19 and TRBJ2-3): DGGITQSPKYLFRKEGQNVTLSCEQNLNHDAMYWYRQDPGQGLRLIYYSQIVNDFQKGDIAEGYSVSREKKESFPLTVTSAQKNPTAFYLCASIRGTGGPDTQYFGPGTRLTVL.